The 12 T cell receptor beta chains presented below share a single source sample, sequenced in a study of T-cell reconstitution after alpha-beta-depleted transplantation in children. The library targeted TCRbeta and was prepared with unique molecular identifiers. One entry per CDR3 protein results from TCRdb running MiXCR on the PCR reads. The table lists 450,000 to 600,000 distinct CDR3 sequences, about an eighth of them singletons. The specimen was PBMCs, mostly from graft donor cells, collected 360 days after TCRalphabeta/CD19-depleted stem cell transplant. The receptors here all came from a male patient between 10 and 17 years old who had a stem cell transplant for acute myeloid leukemia, so the T cells may come from the graft donor.

This chain links TRBV11-2 with TRBJ2-2, with 14 bases matching TRBD2. The CDR3 is made up of 19 amino acids. J gave up 4 bases and V 5 bases, and 12 bases lay outside the gene matches. From germline, CDR1 is SGHAT and CDR2 FQNNGV. The CDR3 DNA sequence: TGTGCCAGCAGCCGCGACGCCGGGACTAGCGGGAGAGGCACCGGGGAGCTGTTTTTT. Encoded protein: CASSRDAGTSGRGTGELFF.

This clonotype has just a few counts. The chain combines TRBV6-5 with TRBJ2-7; a weak D match, TRBD2 (5 bases). Germline V gene lookup returns CDR1 MNHEY and CDR2 SVGAGI. This CDR3 has 16 amino acids. V was trimmed by 2 bases and J by 2 bases, leaving 16 bases between them. Written as DNA, the CDR3 is TGTGCCAGCAGTTACATCGGGTCTCTCGGGGCCTACGAGCAGTACTTC. Its protein product is CASSYIGSLGAYEQYF.

This clonotype was seen more than once but under ten times. The J gene is TRBJ2-3, the V gene TRBV5-6, with 7 bases identical to TRBD2. With V trimmed by 3 bases and J by 7 bases, 20 bases remained unmatched. CDR3 length: 18 amino acids. Germline values: CDR1 SGHDT, CDR2 YYEEEE. The DNA for the CDR3 is TGTGCCAGCAGCTCCCCAACTCTGGATGGGGAGGGCCGAAATACGCAGTATTTT. Protein product: CASSSPTLDGEGRNTQYF.

This clonotype turned up a few times. This sequence joins TRBV3-1 and TRBJ1-5; no clear D gene. Germline V lookup: CDR1 LGHDT, CDR2 YNNKEL (reference sequence). CDR3 size: 16 residues. The ends were cut back, 0 bases at V and 3 bases at J, with 12 bases in the middle. The CDR3 nucleotides read TGTGCCAGCAGCCAAGATGCGGTAAGATTCAATCAGCCCCAGCATTTT. Protein: CASSQDAVRFNQPQHF. Based on the CDR3 plus reference TRBV3-1 and TRBJ1-5, the full variable domain is DTAVSQTPKYLVTQMGNDKSIKCEQNLGHDTMYWYKQDSKKFLKIMFSYNNKELIINETVPNRFSPKSPDKAHLNLHINSLELGDSAVYFCASSQDAVRFNQPQHFGDGTRLSIL.

The V gene is TRBV3-1, the J gene TRBJ2-1, with D possibly matching TRBD2 (5 bases). From germline, CDR1 is LGHDT and CDR2 YNNKEL (reference sequence). The CDR3 consists of 15 residues. V was shortened by 1 base and J by 3 bases, with 10 bases between the two germline ends. The CDR3 reads CASSQARGFYNEQFF. The DNA for the CDR3 is TGTGCCAGCAGCCAAGCCAGAGGGTTCTACAATGAGCAGTTCTTC.

This clonotype came up a few times. This rearrangement joins TRBV4-2 to TRBJ2-2; 9 nucleotides agree with TRBD2. The CDR3 extends over 17 amino acids. Germline lookup yields CDR1 LGHNA and CDR2 YNFKEQ. J lost 4 bases, V lost 1 base, and 7 bases had no gene match. The CDR3 region has the DNA TGTGCCAGCAGCCAAGGGGTAGCGGGAGAGGTCACCGGGGAGCTGTTTTTT. Amino acid sequence: CASSQGVAGEVTGELFF.

V gene TRBV5-5 combines with J gene TRBJ2-3, with 7 bases that match TRBD1. The CDR3 spans 14 residues. With V trimmed by 4 bases and J by 3 bases, 5 bases remained unmatched. The germline CDR1 and CDR2 sequences are SGHKS and YYEKEE (reference sequence). CDR3 loop: CASSPDRATDTQYF. The CDR3 DNA follows: TGTGCCAGCAGCCCCGACAGGGCGACAGATACGCAGTATTTT.

This clonotype was detected a few times. This rearrangement joins TRBV29-1 to TRBJ2-7; 8 bases map to TRBD2. J lost 0 bases, V lost 5 bases, and 9 bases had no gene match. Germline lookup yields CDR1 SQVTM and CDR2 ANQGSEA. The length of the CDR3 is 15 residues. CDR3 amino acids: CSVHLSGATSYEQYF. CDR3 DNA: TGCAGCGTTCACCTTAGCGGGGCCACCTCCTACGAGCAGTACTTC.

This clonotype was recorded a few times. V usage is TRBV7-9 and J usage is TRBJ2-5; D ambiguous. Trimming removed 7 bases at V and 5 bases at J, with 11 bases between. The CDR3 contains 12 residues. CDR1 and CDR2 from the germline V gene are SEHNR and FQNEAQ (reference sequence). The CDR3 region is CASTLLRETQYF. The CDR3, as DNA: TGTGCCAGCACCCTCTTGCGGGAGACCCAGTACTTC.

This clonotype appeared many times. This sequence joins TRBV20-1 and TRBJ1-1; unclear D gene. Trimming removed 3 bases at V and 1 base at J, with 3 bases between. This CDR3 is built from 11 residues. In germline, CDR1 is DFQATT, CDR2 SNEGSKA (reference sequence). CDR3: CSARENTEAFF. CDR3 sequence (DNA): TGCAGTGCTAGGGAGAACACTGAAGCTTTCTTT.

This clonotype occurred a few times. The chain recombines TRBV5-1 with TRBJ2-1, with 10 bases matching TRBD2. The CDR3 has 15 residues. Germline V gives CDR1 SGHRS, CDR2 YFSETQ. V gave up 3 bases and J gave up 6 bases; unmatched junction bases: 6. Here the CDR3 reads CASSSKAGGGNEQFF. CDR3 bases: TGCGCCAGCAGCTCGAAAGCGGGAGGGGGCAATGAGCAGTTCTTC.

This clonotype was observed a handful of times. V is TRBV5-4 and J is TRBJ2-6, with TRBD1 matching over 11 bases. V shed 0 bases, J shed 4 bases, and the junction held 9 bases outside the gene matches. Germline V CDR1 and CDR2: SGHNT, YYREEE (reference sequence). The length of the CDR3 is 19 residues. The CDR3 DNA sequence: TGTGCCAGCAGCTTGGCCTTCTGGACAGGGGGCCCCGGGGCCAACGTCCTGACTTTC. Protein sequence: CASSLAFWTGGPGANVLTF.